This section outlines one T cell receptor (beta chain) sequence together with its context. Its antigen remains unidentified. The sample originates from a study of chemoradiotherapy in HPV16-positive cancers. General observations from the study: During treatment, candidate HPV-specific clones and E7-related motifs expanded in tumor. For HPV16-positive patients, expanding HPV-responsive T cells associated with longer recurrence-free survival.

This CDR3 is 14 amino acids long. V lost 0 bases, J lost 6 bases, and 7 bases lay in between. Per the germline V gene, CDR1 is SGDLS and CDR2 is YYNGEE. Produced via immunoSEQ multiplex PCR; TCRdb's table is partial and in-frame only. The table shows more than 20,000 clones, with around 87% occurring only once. This TCR was recovered from a human donor with HPV-associated anogenital cancer. The V call is TRBV9, the J call TRBJ1-6, with D hard to call. Sequencing used blood, obtained from a patient who underwent chemoradiotherapy. As DNA, the CDR3 is TGTGCCAGCAGCGTAGAAGGCATTAATTCACCCCTCCACTTT. Protein: CASSVEGINSPLHF.